This T cell receptor (beta chain) was obtained from a study of molecular identifiers for immune sequencing clone quantification. Whole-study context: RNA from approximately 20,000 or 98,000 naive CD8 cells was split five ways in replicates, with four sequenced. General study findings and limits: Whereas naive cells kept under 1% of molecules in clones above 20 RNA copies, such clones held over 97% in effectors. Identical TCR molecules can share a barcode, and this sharing could underestimate highly expanded clone sizes.

This clonotype was observed a few times. Its antigen remains unknown. Previously published methods and listed TCR primers were used for the bulk TCR libraries. TCRdb reprocessed the PCR reads via MiXCR and lists one record per CDR3 protein. In the table there are 100,000 or so distinct CDR3 sequences, around 30% of which are singletons. The TCR sequence derives from a human donor in good health. Some libraries in this study had Jurkat cell RNA spiked in. The specimen was naive CD8+ T cells from blood, with Jurkat cell RNA spiked in. Documented subset: FACS-sorted CD8+CD4-CCR7+CD45RA+ naive T cells.

CDR3 sequence: CATSPPTDTQYF. CDR3 bases: TGTGCCACATCCCCCCCCACAGATACGCAGTATTTT. V usage is TRBV10-3 and J usage is TRBJ2-3; D gene uncertain. The germline V gene has CDR1 ENHRY and CDR2 SYGVKD. CDR3 length equals 12 residues. V dropped 10 bases and J dropped 2 bases, with 10 bases sitting between them.